The rows below give T cell receptor beta chains drawn from one sample of a study of T-cell memory formation after mild COVID-19. TCRdb reprocessed the 5' RACE reads via MiXCR and lists one record per CDR3 protein. The repertoire holds about 82,000 distinct CDR3 sequences, with approximately 15% as singletons. Input material: PBMCs or a T cell subset sorted from them (not recorded which). These receptors came from a man aged 18 to 29 who had mild COVID-19 (a few samples of this study predate the infection). Cell type and time point are not known. CDR3s include the opening cysteine and the closing phenylalanine or tryptophan. D genes are given only for firm matches. Size tells how often a clone was seen (once, few, many) or the class of an expanded clone, and some rows leave it out.

v_gene,d_gene,j_gene,abundance,len,CDR3nt,CDR3aa
TRBV4-3,.,TRBJ1-2,.,17,TGCGCCAGCAGCCAAGAATTGTGGGCGACGACTTTCTATGGCTACACCTTC,CASSQELWATTFYGYTF
TRBV7-9,TRBD1,TRBJ1-2,many,14,TGTGCCAGCAGCCCCGGACAGGGTCACTATGGCTACACCTTC,CASSPGQGHYGYTF
TRBV28,.,TRBJ2-5,.,16,TGTGCCAGCAGTTTCTCGACGCATAACTCCAAGGAGACCCAGTACTTC,CASSFSTHNSKETQYF
TRBV7-2,.,TRBJ2-6,few,16,TGTGCCAGCAGCTTAAGTGGTCGCTCTGGGGCCAACGTCCTGACTTTC,CASSLSGRSGANVLTF
TRBV19,.,TRBJ1-1,.,12,TGTGCCAGTACCGCCCGGAACACTGAAGCTTTCTTT,CASTARNTEAFF
TRBV12-3/TRBV12-4,TRBD1,TRBJ1-5,.,14,TGTGCCACTTCGGACAGGGGGCACAATCAGCCCCAGCATTTT,CATSDRGHNQPQHF
TRBV5-1,TRBD2,TRBJ2-5,.,15,TGCGCCAGCAGCCCCGGACTAGCATCCGGAGAGACCCAGTACTTC,CASSPGLASGETQYF
TRBV6-5,.,TRBJ1-1,.,14,TGTGCCAGCAGTCCCTCGGTAATGAACACTGAAGCTTTCTTT,CASSPSVMNTEAFF
TRBV5-1,TRBD1,TRBJ1-2,few,11,TGCGCCAGCCGACAGGGGAATGGCTACACCTTC,CASRQGNGYTF
TRBV4-1,.,TRBJ1-6,.,15,TGCGCCAGCAGCCAAGCCACAGGAGATTATTCACCCCTCCACTTT,CASSQATGDYSPLHF
TRBV29-1,.,TRBJ2-2,.,13,TGCAGCGTTGATGCCGACCCAACCGGGGAGCTGTTTTTT,CSVDADPTGELFF
TRBV12-3/TRBV12-4,.,TRBJ2-3,.,16,TGTGCCAGCAGTGTAGGCCAGGGTCTGACCACAGATACGCAGTATTTT,CASSVGQGLTTDTQYF
TRBV11-2,TRBD2,TRBJ2-4,few,16,TGTGCCAGCAGCCCTGGACTAGCGGGGGACAAAAACATTCAGTACTTC,CASSPGLAGDKNIQYF
TRBV4-1,.,TRBJ2-3,few,14,TGCGCCAGTACCCAACTCGGTAGCACAGATACGCAGTATTTT,CASTQLGSTDTQYF
TRBV7-8,.,TRBJ2-1,few,12,TGTGCCAGCAGCCCGCTCTACAATGAGCAGTTCTTC,CASSPLYNEQFF
TRBV6-6,.,TRBJ1-1,.,16,TGTGCCAGCAGCTGGACCCTGACAGCCTTAAACACTGAAGCTTTCTTT,CASSWTLTALNTEAFF
TRBV7-9,.,TRBJ2-1,few,14,TGTGCCAGCAGCTTAGAAGTGGCAGGCAATGAGCAGTTCTTC,CASSLEVAGNEQFF
TRBV4-1,TRBD1,TRBJ2-5,few,15,TGCGCCAGCAGCCAACGGACAGGGAGTTTGGAGACCCAGTACTTC,CASSQRTGSLETQYF
TRBV5-6,.,TRBJ2-1,few,13,TGTGCCAGCAGCTTTCTGAGGGATGACGAGCAGTTCTTC,CASSFLRDDEQFF
TRBV7-9,.,TRBJ1-1,.,13,TGTGCCAGCAGCTCAACCGCGGACAGTGAAGCTTTCTTT,CASSSTADSEAFF
TRBV20-1,.,TRBJ1-2,.,15,TGCAGTGCTAGGGGCCCGGGACATAAAACCGGAGGCTACACCTTC,CSARGPGHKTGGYTF
TRBV5-6,.,TRBJ2-1,once,17,TGTGCCAGCAGCTGGACGGACAGCCCATCGGGCCTCAATGAGCAGTTCTTC,CASSWTDSPSGLNEQFF
TRBV27,.,TRBJ2-5,many,13,TGTGCCAGCAGTTTTCAGGGGAGAGAGACCCAGTACTTC,CASSFQGRETQYF
TRBV4-1,.,TRBJ2-4,.,15,TGCGCCAGCAGCCCGGATCATCAGGGATTCGGCATTCAGTACTTC,CASSPDHQGFGIQYF
TRBV7-9,.,TRBJ2-1,.,15,TGTGCCAGCAGCTTTAGTGCTCAGGCCTACAATGAGCAGTTCTTC,CASSFSAQAYNEQFF
TRBV6-1,TRBD1,TRBJ1-1,few,13,TGTGCCAGCCCCCAGGGGGCTCCTACTGAAGCTTTCTTT,CASPQGAPTEAFF
TRBV5-6,.,TRBJ2-3,.,18,TGTGCCAGCAGCACGGAGAGTCTGCCCCTCGTAGTCACAGATACGCAGTATTTT,CASSTESLPLVVTDTQYF
TRBV4-1,.,TRBJ2-3,many,15,TGCGCCAGCAGCCAAGAGTGGGGACGCACAGATACGCAGTATTTT,CASSQEWGRTDTQYF
TRBV5-1,.,TRBJ1-1,many,16,TGCGCCAGCAGCTTGACCTGGAATGAGTTGAACACTGAAGCTTTCTTT,CASSLTWNELNTEAFF
TRBV7-9,TRBD2,TRBJ2-1,few,22,TGTGCCAGCAGCTTACCGGCGTCAGCGGGGACCCGTCTTGTCGGATCCTACAATGAGCAGTTCTTC,CASSLPASAGTRLVGSYNEQFF
TRBV6-2/TRBV6-3,.,TRBJ1-1,few,16,TGTGCCAGCAGTTACCGCCTAGGGCAGGGAGGTACTGAAGCTTTCTTT,CASSYRLGQGGTEAFF
TRBV12-3/TRBV12-4,TRBD1,TRBJ1-5,.,17,TGTGCCAGCAGTTTCCGACAGGGGGCTAAAAGAAATCAGCCCCAGCATTTT,CASSFRQGAKRNQPQHF
TRBV9,TRBD1,TRBJ2-3,few,16,TGTGCCAGCAGCGCCCCGGGACAGGGGGGTTCAGATACGCAGTATTTT,CASSAPGQGGSDTQYF
TRBV7-9,.,TRBJ1-2,.,13,TGTGCCAGCAGCCCCTGGGAGGTTGACGGCTACACCTTC,CASSPWEVDGYTF
TRBV7-8,TRBD2,TRBJ2-3,few,16,TGTGCCAGCAGCTTTTCCCTAGCGGGGGCCGAAGATACGCAGTATTTT,CASSFSLAGAEDTQYF
TRBV7-9,TRBD1,TRBJ2-7,few,14,TGTGCCAGCAGCAAGAGACAGGGGACCTACGAGCAGTACTTC,CASSKRQGTYEQYF
TRBV5-4,.,TRBJ1-3,few,16,TGTGCCAGCACCGATTTTGGGGATCCCTCTGGAAACACCATATATTTT,CASTDFGDPSGNTIYF
TRBV7-2,.,TRBJ2-3,.,14,TGTGCCAGCAGCTTAACCGACGGGACAGATACGCAGTATTTT,CASSLTDGTDTQYF
TRBV7-9,.,TRBJ2-1,.,16,TGTGCCAGCAGCGTACCCGAGGGGGGGCCTTACAATGAGCAGTTCTTC,CASSVPEGGPYNEQFF
TRBV4-2,.,TRBJ1-1,few,16,TGTGCCAGCAGCCAAGAACATGTGGGCGCCCGTAATGAAGCTTTCTTT,CASSQEHVGARNEAFF
TRBV2,TRBD1,TRBJ2-1,.,14,TGTGCCAGCACAGGGACAGGGGGGTACAATGAGCAGTTCTTC,CASTGTGGYNEQFF
TRBV20-1,TRBD2,TRBJ2-2,few,17,TGCAGTGCTAGAGATCCCCTAGCGGGGGGGCGGACCGGGGAGCTGTTTTTT,CSARDPLAGGRTGELFF
TRBV30,TRBD2,TRBJ2-1,few,13,TGTGCCTGGGGGTCGGGGGGGCGTAATGAGCAGTTCTTC,CAWGSGGRNEQFF
TRBV4-1,TRBD2,TRBJ2-1,.,16,TGCGCCAGCAGCCAAGGGGGCGGGGGGGCCTACAATGAGCAGTTCTTC,CASSQGGGGAYNEQFF
TRBV7-3,TRBD1,TRBJ2-1,.,15,TGTGCCAGCAGCTCCTCCGGGACAGCCTACAATGAGCAGTTCTTC,CASSSSGTAYNEQFF
TRBV7-2,.,TRBJ2-3,many,13,TGTGCCAGCAGCTCCCTGTTACCCTATACGCAGTATTTT,CASSSLLPYTQYF
TRBV10-3,.,TRBJ2-7,.,17,TGTGCCATCACCCCCTACCCCTTTGGGGGGCATACTTACGAGCAGTACTTC,CAITPYPFGGHTYEQYF
TRBV27,TRBD2,TRBJ2-1,few,14,TGTGCCAGCAGTTTATTGGGGGGGGGAACTGAGCAGTTCTTC,CASSLLGGGTEQFF
TRBV4-2,.,TRBJ2-7,few,15,TGTGCCAGCAGCCAAGATCCAGCGGCCCCCTACGAGCAGTACTTC,CASSQDPAAPYEQYF
TRBV6-5,.,TRBJ1-5,many,15,TGTGCCAGCAGTTACTCAGGGGGGCCAAATCAGCCCCAGCATTTT,CASSYSGGPNQPQHF
TRBV9,TRBD1,TRBJ1-6,.,14,TGTGCCAGCAGCCCCCGACAGGGGAATTCACCCCTCCACTTT,CASSPRQGNSPLHF
TRBV5-1,.,TRBJ2-7,.,15,TGCGCCAGAAGCCCGGACATCCCTCGAAACTACGAGCAGTACTTC,CARSPDIPRNYEQYF
TRBV28,.,TRBJ1-4,.,14,TGTGCCAGCAGCTTACAGGGATTTAATGAAAAACTGTTTTTT,CASSLQGFNEKLFF
TRBV7-9,.,TRBJ2-5,few,13,TGTGCCAGCAGCTTAGCGTCCGGAGAGACCCAGTACTTC,CASSLASGETQYF